Reported below is one T cell receptor beta chain. The repertoire was sequenced with immunoSEQ multiplex PCR; TCRdb's copy has only in-frame clones and lacks some. The sample yields 400,000 to 500,000 clones, roughly 90% seen once. The germline V gene encodes CDR1 SGHNT and CDR2 YYREEE (reference sequence). V lost 4 bases, J lost 3 bases, and 2 bases stayed unmatched. This CDR3 comprises 15 residues. The sample comes from a study of blood T cell repertoires in COVID-19. Looking at the study overall: Collection of acute and convalescent COVID-19 samples took place in the United States, Italy and Spain. Sources were T cells, B-cell-depleted T cells, or PBMCs; the material itself was cDNA or gDNA.

Participants spanned ages about 18 to 100 years and resided in 20 to 30 US areas. Donors of Cohort 3 who recovered were those that had two negative PCRs, clearance, or symptom resolution. V is TRBV5-4 and J is TRBJ2-3; 13 bases align to TRBD2. Sequenced material: PBMCs or T cells enriched from blood (not recorded which). The receptor was isolated from a woman aged 40 to 50 who had recovered from COVID-19. CDR3 loop: CASSETSGRTDTQYF. CDR3 sequence (DNA): TGTGCCAGCAGCGAGACTAGCGGGAGGACAGATACGCAGTATTTT.